The clone carrying this T cell receptor beta chain was seen only a few times. No antigen is known for it. The data were taken from a study of T cell repertoires in cytomegalovirus infection. Looking at the study overall: CMV infection together with matching HLA type was indicated by public TCR beta signatures. Whole-study findings and limits: Ex vivo responses were dominated by HLA-C-restricted CMV-specific TCR beta clonotypes.

MiXCR, applied by TCRdb to the reads, yields one record per CDR3 protein. The profile shows approximately 630,000 distinct CDR3 sequences, more than 20% of them singletons. V lost 7 bases, J lost 7 bases, and 13 bases lay in between. Germline values: CDR1 MNHEY, CDR2 SVGEGT. The CDR3 is made up of 12 amino acids. Sequenced material: CD8+ T cells from PBMCs. The V and J genes are TRBV6-2 or TRBV6-3 and TRBJ1-1; D is ambiguous. The TCR sequence derives from a human donor in good health (CMV status not recorded). Some clones in this sample may be carry-over from other donors' samples. CDR3 sequence reads: CASTSGRVEAFF. CDR3 nucleotide sequence: TGTGCCAGCACCTCTGGACGGGTTGAAGCTTTCTTT.